This T cell receptor (beta chain) was found in a study of glioma-infiltrating T cells. General study points: Gliomas, especially low-grade, showed above-expected tissue-blood divergence; non-neoplastic patients showed below.

TCR alpha and beta CDR3 regions were amplified from RNA using iRepertoire nested multiplex PCR. TCRdb reprocessed the multiplex PCR reads via MiXCR and lists one record per CDR3 protein. The sample holds 100,000 to 150,000 distinct CDR3 sequences, more than 20% seen once. Between the trimmed V and J ends, which lost 3 bases and 9 bases, there was a span of 11 bases. This CDR3 contains 12 residues. Germline V gives CDR1 MNHNS, CDR2 SASEGT. This clonotype was counted at least ten times. Its target is not known. The source material was glioma tissue, nonneoplastic brain tissue, or PBMCs (not recorded which). The rearrangement links TRBV6-1 to TRBJ2-5, with no clear D. The clonotype was recovered from a human donor with low-grade glioma or glioblastoma, undergoing nonglioma brain surgery, or in good health (not recorded which). The CDR3 loop reads CASSDRTYPQYF. CDR3 nucleotides: TGTGCCAGCAGTGATCGGACGTACCCCCAGTACTTC.